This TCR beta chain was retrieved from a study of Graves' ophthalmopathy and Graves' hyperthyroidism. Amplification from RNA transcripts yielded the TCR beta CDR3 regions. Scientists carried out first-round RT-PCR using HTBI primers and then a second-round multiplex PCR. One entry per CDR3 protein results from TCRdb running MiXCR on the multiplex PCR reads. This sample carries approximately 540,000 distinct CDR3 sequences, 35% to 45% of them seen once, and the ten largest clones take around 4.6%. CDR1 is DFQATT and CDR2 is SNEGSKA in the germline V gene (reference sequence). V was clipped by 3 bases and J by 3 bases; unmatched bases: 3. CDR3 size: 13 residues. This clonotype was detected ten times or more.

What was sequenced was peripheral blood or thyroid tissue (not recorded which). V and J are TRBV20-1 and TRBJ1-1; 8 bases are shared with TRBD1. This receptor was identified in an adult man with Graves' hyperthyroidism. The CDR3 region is CSARDRAYTEAFF. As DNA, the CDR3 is TGCAGTGCTAGGGACAGGGCGTACACTGAAGCTTTCTTT.